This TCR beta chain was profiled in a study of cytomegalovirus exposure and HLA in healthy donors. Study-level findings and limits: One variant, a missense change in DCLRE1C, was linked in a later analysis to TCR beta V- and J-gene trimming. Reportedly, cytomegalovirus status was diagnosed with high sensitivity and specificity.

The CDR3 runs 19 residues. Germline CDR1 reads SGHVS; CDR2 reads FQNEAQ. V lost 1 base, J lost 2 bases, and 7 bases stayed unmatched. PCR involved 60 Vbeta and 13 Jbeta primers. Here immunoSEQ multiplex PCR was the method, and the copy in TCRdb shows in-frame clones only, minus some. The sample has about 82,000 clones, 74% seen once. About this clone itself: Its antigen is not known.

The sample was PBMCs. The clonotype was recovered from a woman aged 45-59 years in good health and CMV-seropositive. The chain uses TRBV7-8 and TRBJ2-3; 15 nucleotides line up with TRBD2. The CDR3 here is CASSLGRTSGRVYTDTQYF. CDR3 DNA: TGTGCCAGCAGCTTAGGCAGGACTAGCGGGAGGGTATACACAGATACGCAGTATTTT.